The next 31 T cell receptor beta chains were all read from a single sample in a study of molecular identifiers for immune sequencing clone quantification (dated by TCRdb to 2016 to 2018). Library construction relied on PCR. Sequencing used an Illumina HiSeq 4000. The public reads were quality trimmed at Q25 with fastp and then assembled into clones with MiXCR by TCRdb, keeping productive beta chains. Every entry covers one CDR3 protein and lists the most common genes and DNA from its rows. In all, the sample holds about 640,000 distinct CDR3 sequences, and less than 20% of those were seen once. The ten largest make up roughly 0.83% of the sample. Sequenced input: naive CD8+ T cells from blood, with Jurkat cell RNA spiked in. Per the publication, the cell subset or site label means: FACS-sorted CD8+CD4-CCR7+CD45RA+ naive T cells. The receptors come from a human donor in good health. Some libraries in this study had Jurkat cell RNA spiked in.

This clonotype was seen many times. The genes are TRBV19 and TRBJ2-3; D unresolved. This CDR3 spans 14 amino acids. Germline CDR1 LNHDA, CDR2 SQIVND (reference sequence). V gave up 5 bases and J gave up 2 bases, with 11 bases separating them. CDR3 in DNA: TGTGCCAGTAGTTTCAGCAGTTTCACAGATACGCAGTATTTT. Translation gives CASSFSSFTDTQYF.

This clonotype came up many times. V usage is TRBV6-5 and J usage is TRBJ2-3; D gene ambiguous. V lost 0 bases, J lost 3 bases, and 10 bases lay in between. Germline V gives CDR1 MNHEY, CDR2 SVGAGI. This CDR3 contains 15 residues. The CDR3 is CASSYSGPKTDTQYF. CDR3 nucleotide sequence: TGTGCCAGCAGTTACTCGGGTCCCAAGACAGATACGCAGTATTTT.

This sequence joins TRBV13 and TRBJ2-6; 13 nucleotides match TRBD2. The ends lost 4 bases at V and 3 bases at J; junction bases unmatched: 9. This CDR3 comprises 19 residues. Germline CDR1 and CDR2: PRHDT and FYEKMQ (reference sequence). CDR3 region: CASSSTSGGAGVGANVLTF. In DNA form, the CDR3 reads TGTGCCAGCAGCTCAACTAGCGGGGGGGCCGGGGTTGGGGCCAACGTCCTGACTTTC.

This clonotype appeared a few times. The chain joins TRBV10-3 to TRBJ2-5; D remains unclear. This CDR3 comprises 14 residues. Trimming took 2 bases from V and 5 from J, leaving 12 bases between them. CDR1 ENHRY and CDR2 SYGVKD come from the germline V gene. Here the CDR3 DNA reads TGTGCCATCAGTGAGGACCCTTATGAGGAGACCCAGTACTTC. Translation gives CAISEDPYEETQYF.

This clonotype has only a few counts. The chain has TRBV19 and TRBJ2-4; possible D gene TRBD1, 7 bases. The CDR3 is made up of 15 amino acids. Germline V gene data show CDR1 as LNHDA and CDR2 as SQIVND (reference sequence). V was trimmed by 5 bases and J by 2 bases, leaving 13 bases between them. CDR3 residues: CASSAQGGPKNIQYF. The CDR3 nucleotides are TGTGCCAGTAGTGCCCAGGGGGGTCCCAAAAACATTCAGTACTTC.

This clonotype was recorded a few times. The J gene is TRBJ2-1, the V gene TRBV27, with D maybe TRBD1 (5 bases). Germline CDR1 reads MNHEY; CDR2 reads SMNVEV (reference sequence). V lost 6 bases, J lost 0 bases, and 18 bases lay in between. The CDR3 spans 17 residues. CDR3 loop: CASRPDRYQSSYNEQFF. CDR3 nucleotide sequence: TGTGCCAGCAGACCCGACAGATACCAAAGCTCCTACAATGAGCAGTTCTTC.

A word on this clonotype: A much larger clone sits a single nucleotide away, making a read error possible. The chain joins TRBV27 to TRBJ2-7; unclear D gene. V was clipped by 3 bases and J by 1 base, with 13 bases between them. CDR1 and CDR2 from the germline V gene are MNHEY and SMNVEV (reference sequence). This CDR3 is 15 amino acids long. CDR3 sequence: CASSFRPGRSYEQYF. Written as DNA, the CDR3 is TGTGCCAGCAGTTTTCGGCCGGGCAGATCCTACGAGCAGTACTTC.

This clonotype has at least ten counts. The J gene is TRBJ2-1, the V gene TRBV20-1; TRBD2 is a possible D gene (6 bases). The V end was cut by 5 bases, the J end by 4 bases, with 15 bases between. CDR3 length: 14 amino acids. CDR1 is DFQATT, CDR2 SNEGSKA, per germline (reference sequence). In DNA form, the CDR3 reads TGCAGTGCTCCGCGGGGAACAAGATACAATGAGCAGTTCTTC. The encoded protein is CSAPRGTRYNEQFF.

Comment on this clonotype: The CDR3 does not close with the conserved phenylalanine or tryptophan, likely indicating a read error. V and J are TRBV30 and TRBJ2-7; D is perhaps TRBD1 (6 bases). Looked up from germline, CDR1 is GTSNPN and CDR2 is SVGIG (reference sequence). This CDR3 is built from 12 residues. Trimming shortened V by 7 bases and J by 3 bases, and 13 bases separated the two germline ends. CDR3 coding DNA: TGTGCCTTGGAAGAACAGGGCTACGAGCAGTACCTC. It is translated as CALEEQGYEQYL.

This clonotype was seen more than once but under ten times. V is TRBV9 and J is TRBJ1-1; 7 bases fit TRBD1. Trimming at V came to 4 bases and at J to 6 bases, leaving 18 bases not matched to a gene. From germline, CDR1 is SGDLS and CDR2 YYNGEE. This CDR3 comprises 17 residues. CDR3 bases: TGTGCCAGCAGCCCGCCGGGACAGCCTTTTCCTAAGGCTGAAGCTTTCTTT. Translation: CASSPPGQPFPKAEAFF.

Note on this clonotype: At one boundary the junction diverges from the germline segment, which might be a read error. The chain employs TRBV7-6 and TRBJ2-7, with 9 bases fitting TRBD1. This CDR3 comprises 12 residues. Germline V gene lookup returns CDR1 SGHVS and CDR2 FNYEAQ. CDR3: CASSSTGGGQYF. The CDR3 DNA sequence: TGCGCCAGCAGCTCGACAGGGGGTGGGCAGTACTTC. The full variable domain, with the rest looked up from reference TRBV7-6 and TRBJ2-7, is GAGVSQSPRYKVTKRGQDVALRCDPISGHVSLYWYRQALGQGPEFLTYFNYEAQQDKSGLPNDRFSAERPEGSISTLTIQRTEQRDSAMYRCASSSTGGGQYFGPGTRLTVT.

This clonotype has at least ten counts. The V call is TRBV28, the J call TRBJ1-1, with D unclear. Germline CDR1 is MDHEN and CDR2 is SYDVKM. The CDR3 extends over 14 amino acids. The V and J ends lost 3 bases and 0 bases respectively, with 8 bases between them. The CDR3: CASSFVEMNTEAFF. The CDR3 DNA reads as TGTGCCAGCAGTTTCGTGGAGATGAACACTGAAGCTTTCTTT.

This clonotype was counted only a few times. The rearrangement uses TRBV27 and TRBJ2-1; 9 nucleotides agree with TRBD1. CDR3 size: 15 residues. Germline lookup yields CDR1 MNHEY and CDR2 SMNVEV (reference sequence). Losses at the gene ends were 4 bases for V and 2 bases for J; bases not matched to a gene: 3. The CDR3 coding sequence is TGTGCCAGCAGTTCCGGGACAGGGCCCTACAATGAGCAGTTCTTC. Encoded protein: CASSSGTGPYNEQFF.

The genes are TRBV27 and TRBJ2-1; D is perhaps TRBD2 (5 bases). This CDR3 is 14 amino acids long. Germline values: CDR1 MNHEY, CDR2 SMNVEV (reference sequence). V lost 3 bases to trimming and J lost 8 bases, with 14 bases between them. In nucleotides, the CDR3 is TGTGCCAGCAGTTTGGGAGCGGAGAGCGATGAGCAGTTCTTC. This codes for CASSLGAESDEQFF.

This clonotype came up many times. The chain carries TRBV29-1 and TRBJ1-3; a possible D gene is TRBD1 (5 bases). This CDR3 spans 13 amino acids. The germline CDR1 and CDR2 sequences are SQVTM and ANQGSEA. Trimming left V 4 bases short and J 8 bases short, with 15 bases between. The CDR3 DNA reads TGCAGCGTTGTCGGCAGGGCTCTGGACACCATATATTTT. It codes for CSVVGRALDTIYF. The full variable domain, in which reference TRBV29-1 and TRBJ1-3 provide the parts outside the CDR3, is SAVISQKPSRDICQRGTSLTIQCQVDSQVTMMFWYRQQPGQSLTLIATANQGSEATYESGFVIDKFPISRPNLTFSTLTVSNMSPEDSSIYLCSVVGRALDTIYFGEGSWLTVV.

This clonotype was seen more than once but under ten times. The chain carries TRBV12-5 and TRBJ2-7, with D hard to call. Trimming took off 1 base at V and 1 base at J, with 11 bases between the two ends. Germline V gene data show CDR1 as LGHNT and CDR2 as FRNRAP. The CDR3 totals 15 residues. CDR3 coding DNA: TGTGCTAGTGGTTTGGGGGTGACACCGTCCTACGAGCAGTACTTC. Its protein product is CASGLGVTPSYEQYF.

This clonotype was seen repeatedly, ten times or more. This chain connects TRBV6-5 to TRBJ1-1; the D gene is possibly TRBD1 (5 bases). CDR3 length: 16 residues. Germline-derived CDR1 and CDR2 are MNHEY and SVGAGI. V was cut by 2 bases and J by 1 base, with 14 bases left in between. The CDR3 DNA is TGTGCCAGCAGTTACGCGGTTTGGGGGTCGAACACTGAAGCTTTCTTT. It specifies CASSYAVWGSNTEAFF.

This clonotype was counted ten times or more. The J gene is TRBJ2-5, the V gene TRBV18, with 7 bases that match TRBD1. The CDR3 covers 14 residues. Per germline, CDR1 KGHSH and CDR2 LQKENI. V gave up 1 base and J gave up 4 bases; unmatched junction bases: 3. Here the CDR3 reads CASSPRDRRETQYF. CDR3 coding DNA: TGTGCCAGCTCACCACGGGACAGACGAGAGACCCAGTACTTC.

This clonotype has at least ten counts. This chain links TRBV29-1 with TRBJ1-4; 7 bases match TRBD1. The germline V gene encodes CDR1 SQVTM and CDR2 ANQGSEA. V was clipped by 6 bases and J by 3 bases; unmatched bases: 10. This CDR3 spans 15 amino acids. CDR3 DNA: TGCAGCGTAACAGGGGCGGATTTGGCTAATGAAAAACTGTTTTTT. It codes for CSVTGADLANEKLFF.

The chain uses TRBV19 and TRBJ2-1; perhaps TRBD2 as D (6 bases). The germline gives CDR1 LNHDA, CDR2 SQIVND (reference sequence). The CDR3 is made up of 15 amino acids. V lost 3 bases and J 6 bases, leaving 15 bases between the germline ends. CDR3 amino acids: CASSIPEGLCNEQFF. Written as DNA, the CDR3 is TGTGCCAGTAGTATCCCGGAGGGCCTATGCAATGAGCAGTTCTTC.

The sample holds many counts of this clonotype. The chain is built from TRBV7-6 and TRBJ2-7, with 8 bases that match TRBD1. The CDR3 totals 14 residues. With 3 bases clipped from V and 7 bases from J, the junction kept 8 bases outside the gene matches. Germline V lookup: CDR1 SGHVS, CDR2 FNYEAQ. The chain's CDR3 is CASSFETGAWEQYF. The CDR3 DNA sequence: TGTGCCAGCAGCTTCGAGACAGGGGCATGGGAGCAGTACTTC.

This clonotype was picked up many times. This chain uses TRBV30 with TRBJ2-7; 10 nucleotides match TRBD1. This CDR3 has 15 amino acids. Germline CDR1 and CDR2: GTSNPN and SVGIG (reference sequence). V shed 3 bases, J shed 1 base, and the junction held 6 bases outside the gene matches. CDR3 protein: CAWRGPGQGSYEQYF. The DNA for the CDR3 is TGTGCCTGGAGGGGGCCGGGACAGGGGTCCTACGAGCAGTACTTC.

This sequence joins TRBV3-1 and TRBJ2-7, with 7 bases aligning to TRBD2. Germline V gene data show CDR1 as LGHDT and CDR2 as YNNKEL (reference sequence). After removal of 2 bases from V and 6 bases from J, the junction contained 7 bases not matched to a gene. This CDR3 is 14 amino acids long. This CDR3 is CASSQMTGGSEQYF. The CDR3 nucleotides are TGTGCCAGCAGCCAAATGACTGGCGGGAGCGAGCAGTACTTC.

This clonotype was counted between two and nine times. The V call is TRBV10-3, the J call TRBJ2-1; 10 bases fit TRBD1. The CDR3 sequence is 15 residues long. Germline assignment: CDR1 ENHRY and CDR2 SYGVKD. V shed 10 bases, J shed 7 bases, and the junction held 13 bases outside the gene matches. CDR3 DNA: TGTGCCACCCAAGGGACAGGGGCTATGTGGAATGAGCAGTTCTTC. The encoded protein is CATQGTGAMWNEQFF.

This clonotype was seen only a few times. The chain is built from TRBV20-1 and TRBJ2-7; D not resolved. Deletions cut 0 bases from V and 3 bases from J, with 12 bases between. Germline V gene data show CDR1 as DFQATT and CDR2 as SNEGSKA (reference sequence). The CDR3 sequence is 14 residues long. CDR3: CSARDTANNYEQYF. DNA of the CDR3: TGCAGTGCTAGAGATACGGCCAACAACTACGAGCAGTACTTC.

In its sample, this clonotype was seen many times. The chain uses TRBV12-3 or TRBV12-4 and TRBJ2-3; no clear D. The V gene lost 5 bases and the J gene lost 9 bases, with 21 bases spanning the gap. The CDR3 extends over 15 amino acids. For the CDR3, the DNA is TGTGCCAGCAGTGAAGCTTATGGTCCCCATAGGACGCAGTATTTT. This encodes CASSEAYGPHRTQYF.

As DNA, the CDR3 is TGCGCCAGCAGCCAAGATCTTTCAGCGGGCGTATACTACGAGCAGTACTTC. It translates to CASSQDLSAGVYYEQYF. The gene calls are TRBV4-3 and TRBJ2-7; possibly TRBD2 for D (6 bases). CDR1 and CDR2 from the germline V gene are LGHNA and YSLEER. With 0 bases removed from V and 3 bases from J, the gap between germline ends came to 18 bases. The CDR3 is 17 amino acids.

This clonotype was found a few times. This sequence joins TRBV10-2 and TRBJ2-1; no definite D call. The V end was cut by 6 bases, the J end by 6 bases, with 18 bases between. The CDR3 is 15 amino acids. Germline V gene lookup returns CDR1 WSHSY and CDR2 SAAADI. The CDR3, as DNA: TGCGCCAGCAGCGCCGGGTCCCTAGATTTCAATGAGCAGTTCTTC. Protein: CASSAGSLDFNEQFF.

In this sample, this clonotype turned up many times. The CDR3 sequence: CSVRGLASEQFF. CDR3 DNA sequence: TGCAGCGTTCGAGGACTAGCTTCGGAGCAGTTCTTC. V and J are TRBV29-1 and TRBJ2-1, with 8 bases identical to TRBD2. V lost 5 bases and J lost 10; bases outside the gene matches: 7. This CDR3 contains 12 residues. Germline values: CDR1 SQVTM, CDR2 ANQGSEA.

This clonotype came up many times. This chain links TRBV7-6 with TRBJ2-6; 13 nucleotides agree with TRBD2. CDR1 is SGHVS and CDR2 is FNYEAQ in the germline V gene. This CDR3 contains 22 residues. J gave up 1 base and V 5 bases, and 17 bases lay outside the gene matches. As DNA, the CDR3 is TGTGCCAGCAGCCCACTTCGGACTAGCGGGAGTAAGGGGTGGTCTGGGGCCAACGTCCTGACTTTC. Its translation: CASSPLRTSGSKGWSGANVLTF.

The chain has TRBV19 and TRBJ1-3; D remains ambiguous. The CDR3 consists of 18 residues. The germline V gene has CDR1 LNHDA and CDR2 SQIVND (reference sequence). V shed 5 bases and J shed 3 bases, with 23 bases lying between them. The CDR3 DNA reads TGTGCCAGTAGTCTCGACACCCCGCCGTCCCCGATTGGAAACACCATATATTTT. Amino acids: CASSLDTPPSPIGNTIYF. Based on the CDR3 plus reference TRBV19 and TRBJ1-3, the full variable domain is DGGITQSPKYLFRKEGQNVTLSCEQNLNHDAMYWYRQDPGQGLRLIYYSQIVNDFQKGDIAEGYSVSREKKESFPLTVTSAQKNPTAFYLCASSLDTPPSPIGNTIYFGEGSWLTVV.